The 31 T cell receptor beta chains below were found in one sample sequenced in a study of cytomegalovirus exposure and HLA in healthy donors. Researchers ran the PCR with 60 Vbeta and 13 Jbeta primers. Sequencing used immunoSEQ multiplex PCR; TCRdb keeps in-frame clones, though not all of them. The sample contains roughly 100,000 clones, more than 60% of which appear only once. The sequenced material came from PBMCs. Receptors originate from a male donor in good health and CMV-seronegative.

This rearrangement joins TRBV9 to TRBJ2-5, with D possibly TRBD2 on 5 matching bases. Trimming pared 3 bases from V and 1 base from J, leaving 13 bases between. The CDR3 contains 15 residues. Germline V gene lookup returns CDR1 SGDLS and CDR2 YYNGEE. CDR3 sequence reads: CASSADSGIQETQYF. In DNA form, the CDR3 reads TGTGCCAGCAGCGCGGACTCGGGAATCCAAGAGACCCAGTACTTC.

This clone came up a few times. This sequence joins TRBV5-1 and TRBJ1-1; 7 bases map to TRBD1. Trimming cost V 0 bases and J 0 bases; bases outside gene matches: 5. In germline, CDR1 is SGHRS, CDR2 YFSETQ. The CDR3 has 16 amino acids. The CDR3 spells CASSLAGTALNTEAFF. As DNA, the CDR3 is TGCGCCAGCAGCTTGGCCGGGACAGCTCTGAACACTGAAGCTTTCTTT.

DNA for the CDR3: TGTGCCAGTAGTATCTACACCGGGACAGGGGCGAACACTGAAGCTTTCTTT. This translates into CASSIYTGTGANTEAFF. The genes are TRBV19 and TRBJ1-1, with 10 positions matching TRBD1. Germline V gene data show CDR1 as LNHDA and CDR2 as SQIVND (reference sequence). The trim removed 3 bases at V and 1 base at J, leaving 8 bases unmatched. The length of the CDR3 is 17 residues.

This chain joins TRBV4-3 and TRBJ2-1; 7 nucleotides agree with TRBD1. The CDR3 totals 18 residues. Germline lookup yields CDR1 LGHNA and CDR2 YSLEER. After removal of 3 bases from V and 0 bases from J, the junction contained 11 bases not matched to a gene. The CDR3 DNA reads TGCGCCAGCAGCCAGGAGCCTCCGGGACAGAACTCCTACAATGAGCAGTTCTTC. Residues: CASSQEPPGQNSYNEQFF.

J is TRBJ2-1 and V is TRBV5-4; TRBD1 agrees at 8 bases. Losses at the gene ends were 0 bases for V and 7 bases for J; bases not matched to a gene: 9. CDR3 length: 16 amino acids. CDR1 and CDR2 (germline): SGHNT, YYREEE (reference sequence). CDR3 region: CASSLDRQGASNEQFF. In DNA, the CDR3 is TGTGCCAGCAGCTTGGACAGGCAGGGGGCGTCAAATGAGCAGTTCTTC.

The CDR3: CASSYSMEDLQETQYF. For the CDR3, the DNA is TGTGCCAGCAGTTACTCGATGGAGGACTTACAAGAGACCCAGTACTTC. This rearrangement joins TRBV6-6 to TRBJ2-5; TRBD2 might be the D (5 bases). This CDR3 contains 16 residues. Germline CDR1 is MNHNY and CDR2 is SVGAGI (reference sequence). The germline V and J ends were trimmed by 0 bases and 2 bases, with 13 bases remaining between them.

This sequence joins TRBV11-3 and TRBJ2-7; TRBD1 agrees at 9 bases. Per germline, CDR1 SGHNT and CDR2 YENEEA. The length of the CDR3 is 13 residues. V lost 4 bases to trimming and J lost 7 bases; unmatched junction nucleotides: 5. CDR3 DNA: TGTGCCAGCAGCTCAATACAGGGGGCTGAGCAGTACTTC. Translating gives CASSSIQGAEQYF.

V is TRBV7-9 and J is TRBJ1-2, with D perhaps matching TRBD1 (6 bases). V was trimmed by 8 bases and J by 8 bases, leaving 24 bases between them. Germline V gene data show CDR1 as SEHNR and CDR2 as FQNEAQ (reference sequence). The CDR3 totals 15 residues. The CDR3 DNA follows: TGTGCCAGCTCCCCCCGATGGGAGGGGGTGGAGGGCTACACCTTC. Amino acids: CASSPRWEGVEGYTF.

This clone was detected only a few times. The chain links TRBV2 to TRBJ1-2, with 8 bases lining up with TRBD1. Germline-derived CDR1 and CDR2 are SNHLY and FYNNEI. After removal of 4 bases from V and 8 bases from J, the junction contained 3 bases not matched to a gene. This CDR3 contains 12 residues. CDR3 sequence reads: CASSATGEGYTF. Here the CDR3 DNA reads TGTGCCAGCAGTGCGACAGGGGAGGGCTACACCTTC.

The chain carries TRBV2 and TRBJ2-1; TRBD1 is a possible D gene (5 bases). V lost 6 bases, J lost 7 bases, and 16 bases lay in between. Germline CDR1 SNHLY, CDR2 FYNNEI. This CDR3 region has 14 residues. CDR3 sequence (DNA): TGTGCCAGCAGGATAGACAGAAATGGGAATGAGCAGTTCTTC. Its protein product is CASRIDRNGNEQFF.

The V gene is TRBV28, the J gene TRBJ2-7, with TRBD2 identical over 9 bases. The CDR3 totals 14 residues. CDR1 is MDHEN and CDR2 is SYDVKM in the germline V gene. The ends lost 8 bases at V and 6 bases at J; junction bases unmatched: 11. CDR3 DNA sequence: TGTGCCAGCCGCACCGGGACTAGCTTCTCCGAGCAGTACTTC. Its translation: CASRTGTSFSEQYF.

The table lists this clone with a count of one. The chain is built from TRBV30 and TRBJ2-7, with D possibly being TRBD1 (5 bases). Germline CDR1 and CDR2: GTSNPN and SVGIG (reference sequence). The CDR3 covers 13 residues. Between the trimmed V and J ends, which lost 0 bases and 2 bases, there was a span of 8 bases. As DNA, the CDR3 is TGTGCCTGGAGTGTAGGGGCGCCCTACGAGCAGTACTTC. Protein product: CAWSVGAPYEQYF.

The V and J genes are TRBV4-1 and TRBJ1-2, with TRBD1 as a possible D gene (5 bases). V was cut by 4 bases and J by 1 base, with 10 bases left in between. The CDR3 runs to 14 residues. Germline CDR1 MGHRA, CDR2 YSYEKL. DNA for the CDR3: TGCGCCAGCAGCCGACAGAGTAATAACTATGGCTACACCTTC. Translated, it gives CASSRQSNNYGYTF.

This chain connects TRBV7-9 to TRBJ2-5; unclear D gene. The J call may be in error: the DNA end matches TRBJ2-7 better. CDR1 and CDR2 from the germline V gene are SEHNR and FQNEAQ (reference sequence). There are 13 residues in the CDR3. CDR3 in DNA: TGTGCCAGCAGCTTAGAAAGCCCTAACGAGCAGTACTTC. Amino acids: CASSLESPNEQYF.

The chain combines TRBV30 with TRBJ2-7; D is possibly TRBD1 (5 bases). V was pared by 3 bases and J by 5 bases, with 17 bases between. The CDR3 has 14 amino acids. The germline CDR1 and CDR2 sequences are GTSNPN and SVGIG (reference sequence). The DNA for the CDR3 is TGTGCCTGGAGGGGTGGTGGCAGGGCCGACGAGCAGTACTTC. It translates to CAWRGGGRADEQYF. Full variable domain (rest looked up from reference TRBV30 and TRBJ2-7): SQTIHQWPATLVQPVGSPLSLECTVEGTSNPNLYWYRQAAGRGLQLLFYSVGIGQISSEVPQNLSASRPQDRQFILSSKKLLLSDSGFYLCAWRGGGRADEQYFGPGTRLTVT.

In its sample, this clone was seen many times. The chain joins TRBV19 to TRBJ2-2, with 7 bases fitting TRBD2. The CDR3 length is 15 residues. Germline V gives CDR1 LNHDA, CDR2 SQIVND (reference sequence). V lost 5 bases and J lost 5; bases outside the gene matches: 8. This chain's CDR3 is CASSPPGRDTGELFF. The CDR3 region has the DNA TGTGCCAGTAGTCCCCCGGGGAGGGATACCGGGGAGCTGTTTTTT. The variable domain in full, with the rest retrieved from reference TRBV19 and TRBJ2-2, is DGGITQSPKYLFRKEGQNVTLSCEQNLNHDAMYWYRQDPGQGLRLIYYSQIVNDFQKGDIAEGYSVSREKKESFPLTVTSAQKNPTAFYLCASSPPGRDTGELFFGEGSRLTVL.

The V gene is TRBV5-6, the J gene TRBJ1-4, with TRBD1 matching over 8 bases. The CDR3 has 15 residues. CDR1 SGHDT and CDR2 YYEEEE come from the germline V gene. The J segment lost 6 bases and the V segment lost 1 base, leaving 5 bases of the junction unmatched. The CDR3 protein is CASSLIGTGHEKLFF. Written as DNA, the CDR3 is TGTGCCAGCAGCTTGATAGGGACAGGCCATGAAAAACTGTTTTTT.

The chain couples TRBV9 to TRBJ2-1; no firm D call. Per the germline V gene, CDR1 is SGDLS and CDR2 is YYNGEE. This CDR3 spans 15 amino acids. V was trimmed by 0 bases and J by 4 bases, leaving 11 bases between them. In DNA form, the CDR3 reads TGTGCCAGCAGCGTAGCTACAGTACAGTACAATGAGCAGTTCTTC. It encodes CASSVATVQYNEQFF.

The chain has TRBV15 and TRBJ1-3; no clear D gene. The ends were cut back, 1 base at V and 9 bases at J, with 7 bases in the middle. CDR3 length equals 12 residues. From germline, CDR1 is LNHNV and CDR2 YYDKDF (reference sequence). The DNA of the CDR3 is TGTGCCACCAGCAGAGGTGGGAGCACCATATATTTT. This sequence encodes CATSRGGSTIYF.

Turning to this clone: Germline and junction disagree at one end, which may indicate a read error. This rearrangement joins TRBV7-9 to TRBJ2-3, with 8 bases that match TRBD1. Looked up from germline, CDR1 is SEHNR and CDR2 is FQNEAQ (reference sequence). The CDR3 is 16 residues long. The CDR3 is CSSSPPEAGGPDTQYF. CDR3 coding DNA: TGTTCCAGCAGTCCCCCCGAGGCAGGGGGCCCAGATACGCAGTATTTT.

V and J are TRBV27 and TRBJ2-1; D is unresolved. V was shortened by 0 bases and J by 4 bases, with 10 bases between the two germline ends. Germline assignment: CDR1 MNHEY and CDR2 SMNVEV (reference sequence). The CDR3 is 15 amino acids. The CDR3 nucleotides are TGTGCCAGCAGTTTATCGAGCCCCCTTTACAATGAGCAGTTCTTC. Amino acids: CASSLSSPLYNEQFF.

This clone was seen a few times. This chain joins TRBV6-1 and TRBJ2-7; the D gene is possibly TRBD1 (5 bases). CDR3 length equals 15 residues. V was trimmed by 8 bases and J by 3 bases, leaving 20 bases between them. Per germline, CDR1 MNHNS and CDR2 SASEGT. The CDR3 DNA reads as TGTGCCAGCGATGGTATAATGCAGGGCTTCTACGAGCAGTACTTC. Translation: CASDGIMQGFYEQYF.

The rearrangement uses TRBV7-2 and TRBJ2-5, with a tentative D call TRBD1 (6 bases). CDR1 is SGHTA and CDR2 is FQGNSA in the germline V gene. The CDR3 is 15 residues long. The V gene lost 0 bases and the J gene lost 4 bases, with 12 bases spanning the gap. The DNA of the CDR3 is TGTGCCAGCAGCTTAGCCCCAGGGGAGCGAGAGACCCAGTACTTC. Translating gives CASSLAPGERETQYF.

The chain uses TRBV28 and TRBJ1-2; no clear D gene. Deletions cut 1 base from V and 10 bases from J, with 7 bases between. The CDR3 runs 11 residues. Germline V lookup: CDR1 MDHEN, CDR2 SYDVKM. The CDR3 sequence is CASSLSWAYTF. CDR3 coding DNA: TGTGCCAGCAGTTTATCCTGGGCCTACACCTTC.

The rearrangement links TRBV27 to TRBJ2-3, with a possible D match to TRBD2 (6 bases). CDR3 length: 16 amino acids. Germline CDR1 is MNHEY and CDR2 is SMNVEV (reference sequence). Trimming took 0 bases from V and 1 from J, leaving 11 bases between them. In DNA, the CDR3 is TGTGCCAGCAGTTTATCTCGCGGGATAGGCACAGATACGCAGTATTTT. Protein product: CASSLSRGIGTDTQYF.

This chain connects TRBV27 to TRBJ1-1, with D unclear. Germline lookup yields CDR1 MNHEY and CDR2 SMNVEV (reference sequence). V was trimmed by 3 bases and J by 3 bases, leaving 8 bases between them. CDR3 size: 13 residues. This CDR3 reads CASSFVPYTEAFF. CDR3 nucleotides: TGTGCCAGCAGTTTTGTCCCCTACACTGAAGCTTTCTTT.

About this clone itself: Other DNA sequences in this specimen translate into the identical CDR3. The rearrangement uses TRBV6-5 and TRBJ2-7; D unclear. V lost 6 bases and J lost 7, with 13 bases in between. The CDR3 loop spans 12 amino acids. In germline, CDR1 is MNHEY, CDR2 SVGAGI. The CDR3 sequence: CASSYAPGEQYF. The CDR3 DNA is TGTGCCAGCAGCTACGCGCCCGGGGAGCAGTACTTC.

About this clone: One junction end disagrees with the germline gene, perhaps due to a read error. Other DNA sequences within the sample encode an identical CDR3. The chain is built from TRBV5-8 and TRBJ1-4; a weak D match, TRBD1 (5 bases). Germline-derived CDR1 and CDR2 are SGHTS and YDEGEE. The CDR3 extends over 11 amino acids. The CDR3 is CASSLRGRVFF. The CDR3 DNA sequence: TGTGCCAGCAGCTTAAGGGGTCGGGTGTTTTTC.

This clone was counted only a few times. The rearrangement joins TRBV4-1 to TRBJ1-5, with 7 bases aligning to TRBD1. CDR3 length equals 15 residues. Per the germline V gene, CDR1 is MGHRA and CDR2 is YSYEKL. Trimming cost V 1 base and J 4 bases; bases outside gene matches: 4. CDR3 sequence: CASSQGGTANQPQHF. The CDR3 bases are TGCGCCAGCAGCCAAGGGGGGACAGCGAATCAGCCCCAGCATTTT.

A word on this clone: This same CDR3 is encoded by further DNA sequences in the sample. This chain uses TRBV5-1 with TRBJ2-7; 8 bases agree with TRBD2. Per germline, CDR1 SGHRS and CDR2 YFSETQ. The CDR3 contains 14 residues. V dropped 0 bases and J dropped 3; count of bases not matched to a gene: 2. The DNA for the CDR3 is TGCGCCAGCAGCTTGGGCGGGGGGAGCTACGAGCAGTACTTC. Encoded protein: CASSLGGGSYEQYF. Filled out from reference TRBV5-1 and TRBJ2-7, the complete variable domain reads KAGVTQTPRYLIKTRGQQVTLSCSPISGHRSVSWYQQTPGQGLQFLFEYFSETQRNKGNFPGRFSGRQFSNSRSEMNVSTLELGDSALYLCASSLGGGSYEQYFGPGTRLTVT.

The chain recombines TRBV7-2 with TRBJ2-1; maybe TRBD1 (5 bases). This CDR3 region has 16 residues. The V gene lost 6 bases and the J gene lost 2 bases, with 17 bases spanning the gap. CDR1 and CDR2 (germline): SGHTA, FQGNSA. DNA of the CDR3: TGTGCCAGCAGTTTATATCAGGGCTCCGCCTACAATGAGCAGTTCTTC. Encoded protein: CASSLYQGSAYNEQFF.